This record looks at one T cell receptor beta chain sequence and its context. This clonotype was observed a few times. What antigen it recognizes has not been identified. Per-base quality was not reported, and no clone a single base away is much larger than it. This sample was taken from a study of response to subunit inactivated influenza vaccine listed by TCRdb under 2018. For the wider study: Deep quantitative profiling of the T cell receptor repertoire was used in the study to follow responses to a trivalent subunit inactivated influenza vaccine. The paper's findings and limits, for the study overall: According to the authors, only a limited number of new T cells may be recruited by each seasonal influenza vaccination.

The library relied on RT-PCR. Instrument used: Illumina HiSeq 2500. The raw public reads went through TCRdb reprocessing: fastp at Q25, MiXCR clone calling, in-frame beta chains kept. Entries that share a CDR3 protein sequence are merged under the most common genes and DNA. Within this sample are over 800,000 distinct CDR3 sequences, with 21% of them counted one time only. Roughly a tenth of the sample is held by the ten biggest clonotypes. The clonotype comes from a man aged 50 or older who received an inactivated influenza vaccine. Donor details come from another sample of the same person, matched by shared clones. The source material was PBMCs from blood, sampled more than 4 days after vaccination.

The sequenced DNA is TGTGCCTGGAGTGTATTCCTAGCGGGAGACCACAATGAGCAGTTCTTC. Its translation reads: CAWSVFLAGDHNEQFF. The chain is made from TRBV30 and TRBJ2-1; 10 central nucleotides agree with TRBD2. CDR1 and CDR2 (GTSNPN, SVGIG) derive from the germline V gene (reference sequence). Inclusive of the bounding cysteine and phenylalanine, the CDR3 is 16 residues long. The DNA shown is the 48-base CDR3, in frame from base 1. Unmatched junction bases come to 7, with V trimmed by 0 bases and J by 5 bases.